The clone carrying this T cell receptor (beta chain) was seen at least ten times. What it binds is unknown. No patient had received any treatment before thyroid surgery. Germline-derived CDR1 and CDR2 are SNHLY and FYNNEI. Trimming at V came to 6 bases and at J to 2 bases, leaving 5 bases not matched to a gene. The CDR3 covers 15 residues. How the authors handled the data: Across clinicopathological groups, CDR3 differences served as the basis for building a distant-metastasis classifier for papillary thyroid cancer. TCRdb recomputed clones from the PCR reads via MiXCR. The V and J calls and clone size are TCRdb's, not the authors'. Among tens of thousands of clones listed, 15% to 20% were seen once. The data belong to a study of metastatic and nonmetastatic thyroid tumors. Whole-study findings and limits: Reports indicated that malignant thyroid tumors showed significantly higher TCR beta diversity than benign nodules did, in blood and tumor.

This receptor was taken from a female donor with papillary thyroid cancer or a benign thyroid nodule (not recorded which). Some clones in this sample may be carry-over from other donors' samples. What was sequenced was blood. This chain uses TRBV2 with TRBJ2-2, with TRBD1 matching 8 bases. CDR3 DNA sequence: TGTGCCAGCAGAGACAGGGGAAGAAACACCGGGGAGCTGTTTTTT. It yields the protein CASRDRGRNTGELFF.